This T cell receptor beta chain was captured in a study of cytomegalovirus exposure and HLA in healthy donors. Trimming removed 0 bases at V and 1 base at J, with 9 bases between. This CDR3 is built from 15 residues. The V gene's germline CDR1 is SGHRS and CDR2 YFSETQ. Primers: 60 Vbeta forward and 13 Jbeta reverse. Clones were sequenced by immunoSEQ multiplex PCR, and TCRdb holds only the in-frame ones, with some missing. The repertoire consists of fewer than 100,000 clones, with 78% occurring once and the leading ten covering about 0.79%. The V call is TRBV5-1, the J call TRBJ2-3, with D maybe TRBD1 (5 bases). Sample: PBMCs. The sequence was obtained from an older woman in good health and CMV-seronegative. In nucleotides, the CDR3 is TGCGCCAGCAGCTTGGCCGACAGTGGCACAGATACGCAGTATTTT. It specifies CASSLADSGTDTQYF.